This T cell receptor (beta chain) was captured by sequencing in a study of CD8+CD57+ T cells in acquired aplastic anemia. About the research overall: Quantities of DNA derived from sorted CD4+ and CD8+ cells averaged roughly 3 ug.

There are a few counts of this clonotype. Flow cytometry had shown expanded CD8+CD57+ cells in the patients chosen for sequencing. As a group, the patients uniformly had severe acquired aplastic anemia. No therapy was given to patients before blood sampling. Genomic DNA was employed as the template in profiling TCR beta VDJ and CDR3. TCRdb redid the calling of the reads with MiXCR, one entry per CDR3 protein. The sample yields about 160,000 distinct CDR3 sequences, over 55% seen once. This clonotype was obtained from a human donor with aplastic anemia. The sample was sorted CD4+, CD8+, or CD8+CD57+ T cells (not recorded which) from PBMCs.

The CDR3, as DNA: TGCAGTGCTAGAGATCTGGGCGGGGGCACCTACGAGCAGTACTTC. It codes for CSARDLGGGTYEQYF. V usage is TRBV20-1 and J usage is TRBJ2-7, with a possible D match to TRBD2 (7 bases). Trimming cost V 0 bases and J 2 bases, with 14 bases left between them. CDR1 and CDR2 (germline): DFQATT, SNEGSKA (reference sequence). The CDR3 is 15 amino acids.